This paragraph reports one T cell receptor (beta chain). Its antigen is still unknown. Base qualities are not recorded, but no much larger clone differs from it by a single base. The data are from a study of blood T cell repertoires in COVID-19 (dated by TCRdb to the early 2020s). The study in broad terms: The collaborator samples originated in the United States, Italy and Spain and spanned the acute and convalescent phases of COVID-19. The prospective study material was composed of cDNA or gDNA derived from T cells, B-cell-depleted T cells, or PBMCs. Deeply sampled blood TCRbeta repertoires from subjects exposed to, actively infected with, or recovered from COVID-19 were included in the dataset. The repertoires were made available in a free public database intended to serve as a resource for research on the immune response to SARS-CoV-2. The samples were drawn from the first 160 participants of the ongoing ImmuneRACE study and from 1,254 subjects provided by 6 global collaborators. Sample metadata almost always included a de-identified subject ID, COVID-19 status, age in years and sex. Where HLA class I and class II types were available, the types were taken from metadata supplied by the sample provider, not from assay-based typing.

Whole blood was collected in K2EDTA tubes by collaborating institutions according to the institutions' own protocols. For TCRbeta analysis, collaborators shipped samples in one of three forms: frozen whole blood, isolated PBMCs, or DNA extracted from either of those sample types. Taken from the germline V gene, the CDR1 and CDR2 loops are SNHLY and FYNNEI. V is clipped by 8 bases and J by 2 bases, and the sequence between their germline boundaries is 12 bases long. Its CDR3 holds 13 amino acids, cysteine through phenylalanine. The read is trimmed to its CDR3 DNA, 39 bases read in frame from base 1. The paper's findings and limits, for the study overall: The amount of clinical and demographic metadata varied by source and participant and was provided uncurated.

TCRbeta CDR3 regions were amplified from genomic DNA by means of the immunoSEQ Assay, a bias-controlled multiplex PCR. The source study handled its data this way. Within the assay, amplification of reference gene primers was used to estimate how many nucleated cells each sample contained. To quantify the absolute abundance of each unique TCRbeta CDR3 rearrangement, sequence reads were collapsed and filtered. For each sample, productive Simpson clonality was calculated as the square root of Simpson's diversity index across productive rearrangements. Drawn from immuneACCESS, this table holds only the in-frame rearrangements with V and J called that TCRdb kept. Clones are partly lost; checked studies trace under half to an unresolved V gene and leave the rest unexplained. The V and J calls and clone size are taken from that table; D and trimming were inferred from the DNA. This sample is represented by approximately 110,000 clones; approximately 80% of them were singletons. The top ten constitute 20% to 25% of the sample.

This TCR derives from an older man with active or convalescent COVID-19. Recombination connected TRBV2 to TRBJ1-2; a tentative D call is TRBD1 (6 bases match). Material for sequencing was peripheral blood. The bases read TGTGCCAGCCGCGGGGGGCAGAACTATGGCTACACCTTC. Translated, this gives CASRGGQNYGYTF.